These 14 T cell receptor beta chains were all obtained from the same sample, sequenced in a study of neoadjuvant anti-PD-1 for oral cavity cancer. The sample's time point: after neoadjuvant nivolumab, at surgical resection. Measured with immunoSEQ multiplex PCR; TCRdb has only the in-frame clones, and not every one. Here the sample spans roughly 13,000 clones, approximately 73% being singletons. Sequenced here: PBMCs, sampled after nivolumab (anti-PD-1) treatment. Receptor source: a person between 40 and 79 years old with oral cavity squamous cell carcinoma.

The genes are TRBV15 and TRBJ2-5; perhaps D is TRBD1 or TRBD2 (5 bases each). The V end was cut by 5 bases, the J end by 4 bases, with 17 bases between. The CDR3 extends over 15 amino acids. Germline values: CDR1 LNHNV, CDR2 YYDKDF (reference sequence). The CDR3 is CATSGAGTIGETQYF. Here the CDR3 DNA reads TGTGCCACCAGCGGGGCAGGGACCATCGGAGAGACCCAGTACTTC.

V is TRBV28 and J is TRBJ1-2; D may be TRBD1 (6 bases). The CDR3 spans 16 residues. Trimming pared 6 bases from V and 4 bases from J, leaving 21 bases between. CDR1 and CDR2 from the germline V gene are MDHEN and SYDVKM. Here the CDR3 DNA reads TGTGCCAGCAGCCAAGAGAGACAGGCAACTATCTATGGCTACACCTTC. It is translated as CASSQERQATIYGYTF.

The chain couples TRBV6-1 to TRBJ2-7; D is unresolved. V lost 3 bases to trimming and J lost 6 bases, with 18 bases between them. CDR1 MNHNS and CDR2 SASEGT come from the germline V gene. The length of the CDR3 is 15 residues. CDR3 sequence: CASSDLTLNSGEQYF. As DNA, the CDR3 is TGTGCCAGCAGTGACCTAACATTAAATTCTGGCGAGCAGTACTTC.

The CDR3 sequence is CASSTPPKPYEQYF. The CDR3 nucleotides are TGTGCCAGCAGTACCCCCCCCAAGCCCTACGAGCAGTACTTC. The chain uses TRBV6-6 and TRBJ2-7; D unclear. V gave up 5 bases and J gave up 2 bases, with 13 bases separating them. Per the germline V gene, CDR1 is MNHNY and CDR2 is SVGAGI (reference sequence). The CDR3 is made up of 14 amino acids.

The rearrangement uses TRBV6-6 and TRBJ2-7; 9 positions match TRBD2. The CDR3 runs 14 residues. After removal of 5 bases from V and 3 bases from J, the junction contained 5 bases not matched to a gene. CDR1 is MNHNY, CDR2 SVGAGI, per germline (reference sequence). The CDR3 is CASSRREGDYEQYF. CDR3 DNA sequence: TGTGCCAGCAGTCGGCGGGAGGGTGACTACGAGCAGTACTTC.

This rearrangement joins TRBV28 to TRBJ2-7; 10 positions match TRBD2. Germline lookup yields CDR1 MDHEN and CDR2 SYDVKM. This CDR3 has 11 amino acids. CDR3 amino acids: CSSGSLYEQYF. The CDR3 region has the DNA TGTTCTAGCGGGAGCCTCTACGAGCAGTACTTC.

The rearrangement uses TRBV7-8 and TRBJ2-1; D is ambiguous. The CDR3 is 18 residues long. The germline gives CDR1 SGHVS, CDR2 FQNEAQ. V lost 0 bases and J 10 bases, leaving 25 bases between the germline ends. CDR3 sequence: CASSLASLGVFQLSEQFF. In nucleotides, the CDR3 is TGTGCCAGCAGCTTAGCCAGCCTGGGCGTATTCCAGTTAAGCGAGCAGTTCTTC.

The J gene is TRBJ1-1, the V gene TRBV11-2; possible D gene TRBD1, 5 bases. V was shortened by 2 bases and J by 1 base, with 11 bases between the two germline ends. Per the germline V gene, CDR1 is SGHAT and CDR2 is FQNNGV. CDR3 size: 15 residues. CDR3 loop: CASSLSQGTNTEAFF. CDR3 DNA sequence: TGTGCCAGCAGCTTAAGCCAGGGAACGAACACTGAAGCTTTCTTT.

CDR3 coding DNA: TGTGCCAGCAGGCATCGACGGAGCTTGAACACTGAAGCTTTCTTT. Protein: CASRHRRSLNTEAFF. The rearrangement joins TRBV6-5 to TRBJ1-1, with D hard to call. This CDR3 contains 15 residues. Trimming took 6 bases from V and 0 from J, leaving 14 bases between them. CDR1 is MNHEY, CDR2 SVGAGI, per germline.

The chain recombines TRBV5-6 with TRBJ2-2, with D possibly being TRBD2 (5 bases). CDR1 is SGHDT, CDR2 YYEEEE, per germline. The V gene lost 2 bases and the J gene lost 2 bases, with 10 bases spanning the gap. This CDR3 is built from 15 residues. The CDR3 region is CASSFGVLNTGELFF. CDR3 sequence (DNA): TGTGCCAGCAGCTTCGGGGTGTTAAACACCGGGGAGCTGTTTTTT. Using reference TRBV5-6 and TRBJ2-2 for the parts outside the CDR3, the full variable domain is DAGVTQSPTHLIKTRGQQVTLRCSPKSGHDTVSWYQQALGQGPQFIFQYYEEEERQRGNFPDRFSGHQFPNYSSELNVNALLLGDSALYLCASSFGVLNTGELFFGEGSRLTVL.

V usage is TRBV6-6 and J usage is TRBJ1-1; 8 bases fit TRBD1. Germline loops: CDR1 MNHNY, CDR2 SVGAGI (reference sequence). V dropped 4 bases and J dropped 0; count of bases not matched to a gene: 4. The CDR3 covers 15 residues. CDR3 in DNA: TGTGCCAGCAGTTTAGGACAGGGAATGAACACTGAAGCTTTCTTT. Translating it yields CASSLGQGMNTEAFF.

The sample holds a few counts of this clone. The chain carries TRBV2 and TRBJ2-5, with 7 bases aligning to TRBD1. Unmatched junction bases numbered 1, after V lost 5 bases and J lost 4 bases. Germline V gives CDR1 SNHLY, CDR2 FYNNEI. This CDR3 is 12 amino acids long. For the CDR3, the DNA is TGTGCCAGCAGTACAGGGGTAGAGACCCAGTACTTC. Its translation: CASSTGVETQYF. The full variable domain, with the rest looked up from reference TRBV2 and TRBJ2-5, is EPEVTQTPSHQVTQMGQEVILRCVPISNHLYFYWYRQILGQKVEFLVSFYNNEISEKSEIFDDQFSVERPDGSNFTLKIRSTKLEDSAMYFCASSTGVETQYFGPGTRLLVL.

This chain uses TRBV29-1 with TRBJ1-1; D might be TRBD1 (5 bases). Germline CDR1 SQVTM, CDR2 ANQGSEA. Trimming took 5 bases from V and 2 from J, leaving 6 bases between them. The CDR3 loop spans 11 amino acids. The CDR3 reads CSVQGNTEAFF. The CDR3, as DNA: TGCAGCGTTCAGGGAAACACTGAAGCTTTCTTT.

This clone was observed a handful of times. The chain recombines TRBV30 with TRBJ2-1; TRBD2 agrees at 11 bases. The length of the CDR3 is 14 residues. V lost 3 bases, J lost 3 bases, and 1 base stayed unmatched. Germline V CDR1 and CDR2: GTSNPN, SVGIG (reference sequence). CDR3 sequence: CAWRTSGGYNEQFF. CDR3 coding DNA: TGTGCCTGGAGAACTAGCGGGGGCTACAATGAGCAGTTCTTC.